This T cell receptor beta chain originates from a study of shared clonotypes between healthy human individuals. Trimming took 0 bases from V and 3 from J, leaving 12 bases between them. The CDR3 runs to 16 residues. Germline V gene data show CDR1 as MNHEY and CDR2 as SVGAGI. Sequencing used immunoSEQ multiplex PCR; TCRdb keeps in-frame clones, though not all of them. The sample contains millions of clones, approximately 93% of which appear only once. The genes are TRBV6-5 and TRBJ2-4; D uncertain. The sequenced sample was naive CD4+ T cells from PBMCs. Subset defined: CD45RA+ positively selected. This TCR derives from a man younger than 35 in good health. Some clones in this sample may be carry-over from other donors' samples. This CDR3 is CASSYSLYHGKNIQYF. Here the CDR3 DNA reads TGTGCCAGCAGTTACTCGTTATATCACGGCAAAAACATTCAGTACTTC.